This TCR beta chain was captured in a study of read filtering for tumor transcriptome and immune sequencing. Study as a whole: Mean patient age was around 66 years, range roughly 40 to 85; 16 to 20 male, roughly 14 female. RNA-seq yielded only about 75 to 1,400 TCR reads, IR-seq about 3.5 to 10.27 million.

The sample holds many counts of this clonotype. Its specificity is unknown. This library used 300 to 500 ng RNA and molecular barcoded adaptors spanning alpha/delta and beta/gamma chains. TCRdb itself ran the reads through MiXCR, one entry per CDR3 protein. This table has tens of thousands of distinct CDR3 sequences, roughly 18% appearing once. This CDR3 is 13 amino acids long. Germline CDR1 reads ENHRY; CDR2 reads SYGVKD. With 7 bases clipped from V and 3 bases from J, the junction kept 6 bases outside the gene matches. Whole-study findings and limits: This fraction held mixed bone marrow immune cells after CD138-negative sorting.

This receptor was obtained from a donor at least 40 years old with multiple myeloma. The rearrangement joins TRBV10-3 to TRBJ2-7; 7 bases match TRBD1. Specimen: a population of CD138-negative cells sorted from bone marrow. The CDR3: CAIKVGTDYEQYF. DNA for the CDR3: TGTGCCATCAAAGTCGGGACAGACTACGAGCAGTACTTC.